This TCR beta chain was captured by sequencing in a study of blood T cell repertoires in COVID-19. V was clipped by 2 bases and J by 2 bases, with 10 bases between them. Germline assignment: CDR1 SGHTA and CDR2 FQGNSA. The CDR3 spans 14 residues. Generated by immunoSEQ multiplex PCR, the TCRdb table keeps only in-frame clones and is missing some. This repertoire shows fewer than 300,000 clones, approximately 90% found once; its top ten account for roughly 16%. The gene calls are TRBV7-2 and TRBJ2-7, with unresolved D. The sequenced sample consisted of PBMCs or T cells enriched from blood (not recorded which). This TCR was recovered from a man aged 18-30 years who had recovered from COVID-19. CDR3 nucleotide sequence: TGTGCCAGCAGCTTATATGGCAGAACCTACGAGCAGTACTTC. Its protein is CASSLYGRTYEQYF. Full variable domain (missing parts from reference TRBV7-2 and TRBJ2-7): GAGVSQSPSNKVTEKGKDVELRCDPISGHTALYWYRQSLGQGLEFLIYFQGNSAPDKSGLPSDRFSAERTGGSVSTLTIQRTQQEDSAVYLCASSLYGRTYEQYFGPGTRLTVT.